This TCR beta chain was sequenced in a study of immune evolution from preneoplasia to lung adenocarcinoma. The study's findings and limits: Top clone frequencies peaked in normal lung, apparently declining through invasive adenocarcinoma.

This clone was observed once. Its antigen remains unknown. The CDR3 is made up of 14 amino acids. Germline CDR1 and CDR2: SGHKS and YYEKEE (reference sequence). The V gene lost 5 bases and the J gene lost 5 bases, with 16 bases spanning the gap. Repertoires were generated with immunoSEQ multiplex PCR, while TCRdb's copy carries only in-frame clones and drops some. The sample contains 9,000 to 10,000 clones, roughly four fifths of which appear only once. The sequenced sample was FFPE lung adenocarcinoma in situ tissue. V gene TRBV5-5 combines with J gene TRBJ1-2; D is unclear. This TCR derives from a person in their 70s with lung adenocarcinoma. CDR3: CASRPDGLGYGYTF. The CDR3 bases are TGTGCCAGCAGGCCAGACGGGCTGGGGTATGGCTACACCTTC.